Below, 18 T cell receptor beta chains from the same sample are listed, as sequenced in a study of CD8+CD57+ T cells in acquired aplastic anemia. TCR beta VDJ and CDR3 profiles were obtained from a genomic DNA template. MiXCR, run by TCRdb on the reads, gives a single entry per CDR3 protein. The repertoire holds 450,000 to 600,000 distinct CDR3 sequences, with under 40% as singletons. Patients selected for sequencing had displayed CD8+CD57+ cell expansion by flow cytometry. Sequenced input: sorted CD4+, CD8+, or CD8+CD57+ T cells (not recorded which) from PBMCs. These receptors were obtained from a human donor with aplastic anemia.

In this sample, this clonotype turned up many times. This chain connects TRBV12-3 or TRBV12-4 to TRBJ2-7; D is possibly TRBD1 (6 bases). The CDR3 totals 12 residues. Trimming took 3 bases from V and 6 from J, leaving 9 bases between them. Here the CDR3 DNA reads TGTGCCAGCAGTTTCAGGGGTGCCGAGCAGTACTTC. The encoded protein is CASSFRGAEQYF.

Comments on this clonotype: A much larger clonotype is one base distant, so this may be a read error. The rearrangement uses TRBV11-2 and TRBJ2-3; D not resolved. This CDR3 is built from 14 residues. Per the germline V gene, CDR1 is SGHAT and CDR2 is FQNNGV. This CDR3 is CARSQDVSTDTQYF. The CDR3 DNA follows: TGTGCCCGCAGTCAGGACGTAAGCACAGATACGCAGTATTTT.

The V call is TRBV20-1, the J call TRBJ2-4; no reliable D call. CDR3 length: 14 amino acids. The V gene lost 5 bases and the J gene lost 0 bases, with 11 bases spanning the gap. Looked up from germline, CDR1 is DFQATT and CDR2 is SNEGSKA (reference sequence). This CDR3 is CSALPDLAKNIQYF. CDR3 sequence (DNA): TGCAGTGCTCTACCGGACCTAGCCAAAAACATTCAGTACTTC.

This clonotype was counted a few times. CDR3 nucleotides: TGTGCCAGCAGTGAAGAGGGAACAGAACCCTCCTACGAGCAGTACTTC. Amino acid sequence: CASSEEGTEPSYEQYF. The chain recombines TRBV6-1 with TRBJ2-7; the D is unclear. Trimming left V 1 base short and J 0 bases short, with 13 bases between. Germline V CDR1 and CDR2: MNHNS, SASEGT. The CDR3 length is 16 residues.

This clonotype turned up a few times. This sequence joins TRBV11-2 and TRBJ1-2; TRBD1 aligns across 10 bases. V gave up 6 bases and J gave up 5 bases; unmatched junction bases: 15. CDR1 and CDR2 (germline): SGHAT, FQNNGV. The CDR3 consists of 17 residues. CDR3 DNA: TGTGCCAGCAGGAGCATTCGGCCGGGACAGGGGCAGTATGGCTACACCTTC. This sequence encodes CASRSIRPGQGQYGYTF.

This clonotype has more than one count but fewer than ten. It may be a read error: a sequence one base away is much more abundant. The rearrangement links TRBV19 to TRBJ1-2, with a tentative D call TRBD1 (5 bases). The length of the CDR3 is 14 residues. From germline, CDR1 is LNHDA and CDR2 SQIVND (reference sequence). DNA of the CDR3: TGTGCCAGTAGTCGGACAACGGTGGACTATGGCCACACCTTC. This codes for CASSRTTVDYGHTF.

This clonotype was counted a few times. The chain couples TRBV6-1 to TRBJ2-7, with D perhaps matching TRBD2 (6 bases). The CDR3 loop spans 14 amino acids. Trimming removed 7 bases from V and 5 bases from J, with 18 bases in between. From germline, CDR1 is MNHNS and CDR2 SASEGT. CDR3 nucleotides: TGTGCCAGCATTATTAGCGGCTTGTCCCACGAGCAGTACTTC. It specifies CASIISGLSHEQYF.

The chain is built from TRBV15 and TRBJ2-7, with D tentatively TRBD1 or TRBD2 (6 bases each). Germline V lookup: CDR1 LNHNV, CDR2 YYDKDF (reference sequence). This CDR3 is built from 16 residues. V shed 4 bases and J shed 2 bases, with 18 bases lying between them. CDR3 DNA sequence: TGTGCCACCAGCACAAGGGGGGCGGGGACACCCTACGAGCAGTACTTC. Translating it yields CATSTRGAGTPYEQYF. Complete variable domain (other parts from reference TRBV15 and TRBJ2-7): DAMVIQNPRYQVTQFGKPVTLSCSQTLNHNVMYWYQQKSSQAPKLLFHYYDKDFNNEADTPDNFQSRRPNTSFCFLDIRSPGLGDTAMYLCATSTRGAGTPYEQYFGPGTRLTVT.

The chain links TRBV5-1 to TRBJ2-2; the D gene is possibly TRBD2 (5 bases). This CDR3 is 15 amino acids long. Trimming left V 5 bases short and J 2 bases short, with 13 bases between. The V gene's germline CDR1 is SGHRS and CDR2 YFSETQ. As DNA, the CDR3 is TGCGCCAGCAGAGTTACTAGACTTAACACCGGGGAGCTGTTTTTT. Protein: CASRVTRLNTGELFF.

The chain uses TRBV19 and TRBJ2-7; D assignment may be TRBD1 or TRBD2 (5 bases each). The CDR3 extends over 15 amino acids. Germline CDR1 and CDR2: LNHDA and SQIVND (reference sequence). V gave up 5 bases and J gave up 1 base, with 15 bases separating them. CDR3 nucleotides: TGTGCCAGTAGTGACTTCCCGGGACCATCCTACGAGCAGTACTTC. Its translation: CASSDFPGPSYEQYF.

The table lists this clonotype with many counts. The chain employs TRBV29-1 and TRBJ1-5, with 7 bases aligning to TRBD1. The V segment lost 6 bases and the J segment 0 bases; nucleotides outside the gene matches: 5. The CDR3 consists of 14 residues. Germline assignment: CDR1 SQVTM and CDR2 ANQGSEA. This chain's CDR3 is CSVAGQDSNQPQHF. For the CDR3, the DNA is TGCAGCGTCGCAGGACAGGATAGCAATCAGCCCCAGCATTTT.

In regard to this clonotype: This may stem from a read error, because a much larger clone lies one nucleotide away. This chain links TRBV7-2 with TRBJ2-5, with 7 bases identical to TRBD2. The CDR3 length is 14 residues. CDR1 is SGHTA and CDR2 is FQGNSA in the germline V gene. CDR3 DNA: TGTGCCTGCAGCTTTAGCTGGGAGGGAGAGACCCAGTACTTC. It encodes CACSFSWEGETQYF.

Comment on this clonotype: The junction differs from germline at one of its ends, possibly a read error. This chain links TRBV10-1 with TRBJ2-1; D tentatively reads TRBD1 or TRBD2 (5 bases each). The CDR3 is made up of 14 amino acids. CDR1 is WNHNN, CDR2 SYGVQD, per germline (reference sequence). CDR3 coding DNA: TGTGCCAGCTGTATAAGGGACGCTTGCAATGAGCAGTTCTTC. Encoded protein: CASCIRDACNEQFF.

The sample holds many counts of this clonotype. This rearrangement joins TRBV24-1 to TRBJ1-1; D uncertain. Germline V gene data show CDR1 as KGHDR and CDR2 as SFDVKD. V lost 2 bases, J lost 1 base, and 7 bases lay in between. The CDR3 covers 14 residues. The CDR3 sequence: CATSDSLGNTEAFF. CDR3 DNA: TGTGCCACCAGTGATTCATTGGGGAACACTGAAGCTTTCTTT.

At least ten counts were recorded for this clonotype. The rearrangement links TRBV20-1 to TRBJ2-7, with 13 bases lining up with TRBD2. Trimming at V came to 2 bases and at J to 3 bases, leaving 1 base not matched to a gene. The CDR3 covers 14 residues. Germline-derived CDR1 and CDR2 are DFQATT and SNEGSKA (reference sequence). The CDR3 protein is CSARRTSGGYEQYF. CDR3 sequence (DNA): TGCAGTGCTAGAAGGACTAGCGGGGGCTACGAGCAGTACTTC.

V gene TRBV4-3 combines with J gene TRBJ1-3; perhaps TRBD1 as D (6 bases). The V and J ends lost 4 bases and 4 bases respectively, with 11 bases between them. Per germline, CDR1 LGHNA and CDR2 YSLEER. The CDR3 is 14 residues long. CDR3 protein: CASSPSGGGNTIYF. The CDR3 DNA sequence: TGCGCCAGCAGCCCCTCGGGGGGCGGAAACACCATATATTTT.

The rearrangement links TRBV11-2 to TRBJ2-3; TRBD2 matches 12 bases. V gave up 5 bases and J gave up 7 bases; unmatched junction bases: 7. Germline CDR1 reads SGHAT; CDR2 reads FQNNGV. CDR3 length equals 15 residues. The CDR3 DNA reads as TGTGCCAGCAGCACAACTAGCGGGGGGCCCCATACGCAGTATTTT. The encoded protein is CASSTTSGGPHTQYF.

With regard to this clonotype: Since a much larger clone is just one base distant, this may be a read error. A read error is likely, as this CDR3 ends without the conserved phenylalanine or tryptophan. The V gene is TRBV29-1, the J gene TRBJ1-3; D is ambiguous. Trimming cost V 7 bases and J 0 bases, with 16 bases left between them. The CDR3 extends over 15 amino acids. Germline CDR1 SQVTM, CDR2 ANQGSEA. DNA for the CDR3: TGCAGCGCCCGACAAGCTTCAAGCTCTGGAAACACCATATATCTT. Residues: CSARQASSSGNTIYL.